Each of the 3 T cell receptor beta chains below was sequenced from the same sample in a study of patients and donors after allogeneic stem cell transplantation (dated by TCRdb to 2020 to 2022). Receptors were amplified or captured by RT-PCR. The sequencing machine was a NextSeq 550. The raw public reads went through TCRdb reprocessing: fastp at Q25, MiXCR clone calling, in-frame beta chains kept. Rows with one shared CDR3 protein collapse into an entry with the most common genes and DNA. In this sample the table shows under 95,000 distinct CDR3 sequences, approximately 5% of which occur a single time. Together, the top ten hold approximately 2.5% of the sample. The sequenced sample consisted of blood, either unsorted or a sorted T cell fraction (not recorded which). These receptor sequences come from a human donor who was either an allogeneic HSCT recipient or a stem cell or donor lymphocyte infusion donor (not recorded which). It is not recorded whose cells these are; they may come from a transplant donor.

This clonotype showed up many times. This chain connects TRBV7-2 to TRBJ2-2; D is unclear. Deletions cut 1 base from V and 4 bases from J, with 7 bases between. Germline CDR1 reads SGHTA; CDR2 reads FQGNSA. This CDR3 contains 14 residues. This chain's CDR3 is CASSLDYLTGELFF. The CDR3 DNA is TGTGCCAGCAGCTTAGACTACCTCACCGGGGAGCTGTTTTTT.

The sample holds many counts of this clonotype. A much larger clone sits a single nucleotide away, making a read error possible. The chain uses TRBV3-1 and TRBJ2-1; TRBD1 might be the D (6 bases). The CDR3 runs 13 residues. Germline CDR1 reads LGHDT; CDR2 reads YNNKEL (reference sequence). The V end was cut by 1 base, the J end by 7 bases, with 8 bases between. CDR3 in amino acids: CASSQATGNEQFF. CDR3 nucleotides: TGTGCCAGCAGCCAAGCAACAGGGAATGAGCAGTTCTTC.

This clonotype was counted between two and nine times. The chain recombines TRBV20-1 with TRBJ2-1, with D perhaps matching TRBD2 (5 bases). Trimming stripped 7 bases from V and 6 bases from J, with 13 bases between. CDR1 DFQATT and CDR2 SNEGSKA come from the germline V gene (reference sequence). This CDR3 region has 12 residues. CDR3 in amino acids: CSGRLSGNEQFF. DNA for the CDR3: TGCAGTGGCCGGTTAAGCGGCAATGAGCAGTTCTTC.